This TCR beta chain was found in a study of blood T cell repertoires in COVID-19. This clone has a single count. Other DNA sequences from this sample encode an identical CDR3 as well. The authors' processing: It was from reference gene primer amplification that nucleated cell counts were estimated. Profiling relied on immunoSEQ multiplex PCR, and the TCRdb table lists in-frame clones only, not all of them. The V and J calls and clone size were taken over from that table, and D and trimming were inferred from the DNA. The sample shows approximately 60,000 clones, 70% to 80% of them seen only once. The material sequenced was peripheral blood. The receptor was derived from a man aged 55 to 70 with acute or convalescent COVID-19.

The CDR3: CASSPGGSEVEQFF. In DNA form, the CDR3 reads TGTGCCAGCAGCCCCGGTGGGAGCGAGGTTGAGCAGTTCTTC. The rearrangement uses TRBV6-6 and TRBJ2-1, with D possibly TRBD2 on 5 matching bases. The CDR3 extends over 14 amino acids. V was clipped by 6 bases and J by 9 bases, with 18 bases between them. Per germline, CDR1 MNHNY and CDR2 SVGAGI (reference sequence).